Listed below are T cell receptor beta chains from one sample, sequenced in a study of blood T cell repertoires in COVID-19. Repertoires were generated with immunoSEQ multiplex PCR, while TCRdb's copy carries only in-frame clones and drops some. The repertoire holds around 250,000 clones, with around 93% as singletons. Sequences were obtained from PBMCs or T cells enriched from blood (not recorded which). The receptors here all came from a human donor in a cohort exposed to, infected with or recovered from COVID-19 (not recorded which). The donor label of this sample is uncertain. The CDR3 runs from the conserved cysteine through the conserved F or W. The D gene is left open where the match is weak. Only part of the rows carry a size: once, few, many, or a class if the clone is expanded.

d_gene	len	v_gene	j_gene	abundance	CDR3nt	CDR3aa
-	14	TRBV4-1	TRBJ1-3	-	TGCGCCAGCAGCCAAGACCGAGGACAGACCGCCATATATTTT	CASSQDRGQTAIYF
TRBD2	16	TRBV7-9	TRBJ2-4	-	TGTGCCAGCAGCTTCGGAGTGGGAGGGTCCAAAAACATTCAGTACTTC	CASSFGVGGSKNIQYF
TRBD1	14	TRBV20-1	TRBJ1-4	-	TGCAGTGCTAGTGGACAGGGAACTAATGAAAAACTGTTTTTT	CSASGQGTNEKLFF
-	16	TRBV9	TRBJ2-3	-	TGTGCCAGCAGCGTACTAGGACTGGCTAGCACAGATACGCAGTATTTT	CASSVLGLASTDTQYF
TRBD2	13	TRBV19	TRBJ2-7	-	TGTGCCAGTGCCCCCCGGGAGGGCCACGAGCAGTACTTC	CASAPREGHEQYF
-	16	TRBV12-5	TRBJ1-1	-	TGTGCTAGTGGTTTGACATCCGGGGGAAGTTTCACTGAAGCTTTCTTT	CASGLTSGGSFTEAFF
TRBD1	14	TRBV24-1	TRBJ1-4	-	TGTGCCACCAGTGCAGAGGGACAGGGTGAAAAACTGTTTTTT	CATSAEGQGEKLFF
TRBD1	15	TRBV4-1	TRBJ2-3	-	TGCGCCAGCAGCCAACGTATCCGGGACAGGGGGTTTTGGTATTTT	CASSQRIRDRGFWYF
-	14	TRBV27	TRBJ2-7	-	TGTGCCAGCAGAACGGCAGGAGGATTCTACGAGCAGTACTTC	CASRTAGGFYEQYF
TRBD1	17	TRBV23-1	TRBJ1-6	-	TGCGCCAGCAGTCAATCTACAGGGGTATCCTATAATTCACCCCTCCACTTT	CASSQSTGVSYNSPLHF
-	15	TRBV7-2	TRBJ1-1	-	TGTGCCAGCAGCTTAGGGAAGACAGCCCGCACTGAAGCTTTCTTT	CASSLGKTARTEAFF
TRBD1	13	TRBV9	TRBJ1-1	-	TGTGCCAGCAGCGTGACAGGGGAGACTGAAGCTTTCTTT	CASSVTGETEAFF
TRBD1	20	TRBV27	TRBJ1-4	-	TGTGCCAGCAGCCCGCAAATGACAGGGAGAGAAGGACCAACTAATGAAAAACTGTTTTTT	CASSPQMTGREGPTNEKLFF
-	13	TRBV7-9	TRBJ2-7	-	TGTGCCAGCAGCTCAGACAGAGGGGGCGAGCAGTACTTC	CASSSDRGGEQYF
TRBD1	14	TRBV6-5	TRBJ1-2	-	TGTGCCAGCAGTCCCGACAGGGGTCAGTATGGCTACACCTTC	CASSPDRGQYGYTF
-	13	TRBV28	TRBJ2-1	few	TGTGCCAGCAGTTGGTCAGCCAGGGATGAGCAGTTCTTC	CASSWSARDEQFF
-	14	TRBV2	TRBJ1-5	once	TGTGCCAGCGCCGGGGGGGACAGCAATCAGCCCCAGCATTTT	CASAGGDSNQPQHF
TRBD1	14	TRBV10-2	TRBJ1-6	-	TGCGCCAGCAGCTACGACAGGGAGAATTCACCCCTCCACTTT	CASSYDRENSPLHF
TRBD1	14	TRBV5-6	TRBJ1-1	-	TGTGCCAGCAGCGCCAGGGGGGTGAACACTGAAGCTTTCTTT	CASSARGVNTEAFF
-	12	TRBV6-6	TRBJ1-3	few	TGTGCCAGCGGGGCTGCCGGAAACACCATATATTTT	CASGAAGNTIYF
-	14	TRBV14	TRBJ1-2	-	TGTGCCAGCAGCGTGCTACCAGGGAATGCTGGCTACACCTTC	CASSVLPGNAGYTF
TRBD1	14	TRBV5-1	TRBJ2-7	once	TGCGCCAGCAGCCTCGGACAGGGGTCCTACGAGCAGTACTTC	CASSLGQGSYEQYF
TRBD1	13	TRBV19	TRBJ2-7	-	TGTGCCAGTAGCAACCGGGACAGGTACGAGCAGTACTTC	CASSNRDRYEQYF
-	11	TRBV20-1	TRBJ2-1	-	TGCAGTGCTCGCAGGGACAATGAGCAGTTCTTC	CSARRDNEQFF
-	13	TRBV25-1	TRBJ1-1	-	TGTGCCAGCAGTGCAAAGGGGGTCACTGAAGCTTTCTTT	CASSAKGVTEAFF
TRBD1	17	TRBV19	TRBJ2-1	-	TGTGCCAGTAGTCCGGGACAGGGGCTCCCACTGTACAATGAGCAGTTCTTC	CASSPGQGLPLYNEQFF
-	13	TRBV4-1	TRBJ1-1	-	TGCGCCAGCAGCCAAGTAGAGTACACTGAAGCTTTCTTT	CASSQVEYTEAFF
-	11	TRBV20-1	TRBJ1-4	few	TGCAGTGCTAGAACGGACAGCAAACTGTTTTTT	CSARTDSKLFF
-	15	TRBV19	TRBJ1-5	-	TGTGCCAGTAGTGCCGGGGGGGGACGAAATCAGCCCCAGCATTTT	CASSAGGGRNQPQHF
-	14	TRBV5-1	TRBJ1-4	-	TGCGCCAGCAGCTTGGGAGGTACTAATGAAAAACTGTTTTTT	CASSLGGTNEKLFF
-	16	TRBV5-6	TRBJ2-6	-	TGTGCCAGCAGCTGGCTTTATGGCTCTGGGGCCAACGTCCTGACTTTC	CASSWLYGSGANVLTF
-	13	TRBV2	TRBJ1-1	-	TGTGCCACCCGGGGTTCAGAGAACACTGAAGCTTTCTTT	CATRGSENTEAFF
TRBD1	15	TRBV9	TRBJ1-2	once	TGTGCCAGCAGCGTCGGGGACAGGGAAGAGGCTGGCTACACCTTC	CASSVGDREEAGYTF
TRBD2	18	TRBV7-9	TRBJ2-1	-	TGTGCCAGCAGCCCCGGACTAGCGGGGGGGTCGTACTACAATGAGCAGTTCTTC	CASSPGLAGGSYYNEQFF
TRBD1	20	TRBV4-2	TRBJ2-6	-	TGTGCCAGCAGCCAAGAGCTCGGACAGGGCCCGTTTTGGGGGGCCAACGTCCTGACTTTC	CASSQELGQGPFWGANVLTF
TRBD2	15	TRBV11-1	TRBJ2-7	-	TGTGCCAGCAGCCCTGGGACTAGCGCGGTCTACGAGCAGTACTTC	CASSPGTSAVYEQYF
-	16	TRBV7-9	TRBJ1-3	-	TGTGCCAGCAGCCCCCAAACAGGGAACTCTGGAAACACCATATATTTT	CASSPQTGNSGNTIYF
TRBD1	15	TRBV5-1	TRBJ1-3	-	TGCGCCAGCAGCGAGGGACAGGGGGCTGGAAACACCATATATTTT	CASSEGQGAGNTIYF
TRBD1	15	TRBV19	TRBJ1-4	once	TGTGCCAGTAGTATAGACCGGGGCCAAACAGGGGTACTGTTTTTT	CASSIDRGQTGVLFF
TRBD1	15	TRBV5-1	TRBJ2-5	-	TGCGCCAGCAGCTGGCGGACAGGGAGGCAAGAGACCCAGTACTTC	CASSWRTGRQETQYF
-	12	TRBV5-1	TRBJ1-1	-	TGCGCCAGCAGCTTCGAGGGCACTGAAGCTTTCTTT	CASSFEGTEAFF
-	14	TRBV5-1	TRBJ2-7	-	TGCGCCAGCAGCTTCCGCCAATCTAGAGACGAGCAGTACTTC	CASSFRQSRDEQYF
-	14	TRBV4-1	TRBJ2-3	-	TGCGCCAGCAGCCCAGGTCAGGGAATGGGTACGCAGTATTTT	CASSPGQGMGTQYF
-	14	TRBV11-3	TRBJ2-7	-	TGTGCCAGCAGCTTATCTCCCAGGGACTACGAGCAGTACTTC	CASSLSPRDYEQYF
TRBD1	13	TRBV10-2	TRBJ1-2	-	TGCGCCGGGAACAGGGGCCCTAACTATGGCTACACCTTC	CAGNRGPNYGYTF
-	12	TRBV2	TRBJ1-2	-	TGTGCCAGCACTCTAGGCGGGGGAGGCTACACCTTC	CASTLGGGGYTF